These T cell receptor beta chains were read from a single sample in a study of blood T cell repertoires in COVID-19. Generated by immunoSEQ multiplex PCR, the TCRdb table keeps only in-frame clones and is missing some. The sample records 390,000 or so clones, approximately 90% being singletons. Sequenced sample: PBMCs or T cells enriched from blood (not recorded which). The receptors were sampled from a man aged 18 to 30 who had recovered from COVID-19. Both conserved end residues are part of each CDR3. Fields, in order: J gene, clone size, V gene, D gene, CDR3 protein, CDR3 DNA. D genes are given only for firm matches. Clone size is stated in some rows and not others, as once, few, many or a class when expanded.

TRBJ2-2 | . | TRBV5-1 | . | CASSLSVNTGELFF | TGCGCCAGCAGCTTGTCTGTGAACACCGGGGAGCTGTTTTTT
TRBJ1-2 | . | TRBV15 | TRBD1 | CATSRDRQGVGGYTF | TGTGCCACCAGCAGAGATAGACAGGGAGTAGGTGGCTACACCTTC
TRBJ2-1 | . | TRBV11-2 | TRBD2 | CASSTRLAGDSEQFF | TGTGCCAGCAGCACACGACTAGCGGGGGATAGTGAGCAGTTCTTC
TRBJ1-1 | . | TRBV2 | TRBD1 | CASRGTEAEAFF | TGTGCCAGCAGAGGGACAGAAGCTGAAGCTTTCTTT
TRBJ2-7 | . | TRBV4-2 | . | CASSQESQGSSYEQYF | TGTGCCAGCAGCCAAGAAAGTCAGGGGAGCTCCTACGAGCAGTACTTC
TRBJ2-2 | . | TRBV29-1 | . | CSGWASVTGELFF | TGCAGCGGGTGGGCCTCGGTCACCGGGGAGCTGTTTTTT
TRBJ2-2 | . | TRBV18 | . | CASSPRGQIANTGELFF | TGTGCCAGCTCACCGAGGGGACAAATAGCGAACACCGGGGAGCTGTTTTTT
TRBJ2-2 | . | TRBV19 | TRBD1 | CASSRGGGQGVAGELFF | TGTGCCAGTAGTAGGGGAGGTGGACAGGGGGTCGCCGGGGAGCTGTTTTTT
TRBJ2-7 | . | TRBV9 | . | CASSVAPSYEQYF | TGTGCCAGCAGCGTAGCTCCCTCCTACGAGCAGTACTTC
TRBJ2-3 | . | TRBV12-3/TRBV12-4 | . | CASSPGGTDTQYF | TGTGCCAGCAGTCCCGGGGGCACAGATACGCAGTATTTT
TRBJ2-1 | . | TRBV7-8 | TRBD2 | CASSLARGRAHNEQFF | TGTGCCAGCAGCTTAGCGCGCGGGAGGGCCCACAATGAGCAGTTCTTC
TRBJ1-2 | . | TRBV28 | TRBD1 | CASSLQGAYGYTF | TGTGCCAGCAGTTTACAGGGGGCCTATGGCTACACCTTC
TRBJ2-2 | medium-sized | TRBV11-2 | . | CASSSTDPNTGELFF | TGTGCCAGCAGCTCGACAGACCCGAACACCGGGGAGCTGTTTTTT
TRBJ2-2 | . | TRBV11-3 | TRBD2 | CASSLWTSGGEDGELFF | TGTGCCAGCAGCTTATGGACTAGCGGGGGAGAGGACGGGGAGCTGTTTTTT
TRBJ2-5 | . | TRBV2 | . | CASSEEGSGTQYF | TGTGCCAGCAGTGAGGAAGGGAGTGGGACCCAGTACTTC
TRBJ2-3 | . | TRBV4-3 | TRBD2 | CASSQDPSGSTDTQYF | TGCGCCAGCAGCCAAGACCCTAGCGGTAGCACAGATACGCAGTATTTT
TRBJ1-4 | few | TRBV27 | . | CASSLRTVGEKLFF | TGTGCCAGCAGTTTAAGGACAGTTGGGGAAAAACTGTTTTTT
TRBJ2-1 | . | TRBV24-1 | TRBD2 | CATSDRLAGEGSEQFF | TGTGCCACCAGTGATCGACTAGCGGGAGAAGGTAGTGAGCAGTTCTTC
TRBJ2-2 | . | TRBV5-1 | . | CASSDRTTNTGELFF | TGCGCCAGCAGCGACCGGACTACAAACACCGGGGAGCTGTTTTTT
TRBJ2-7 | . | TRBV6-5 | TRBD1 | CASSYSDRGLSYEQYF | TGTGCCAGCAGTTACTCTGACAGGGGGTTATCCTACGAGCAGTACTTC
TRBJ1-6 | . | TRBV9 | TRBD1 | CASSGPQGNGSPLHF | TGTGCCAGCAGCGGCCCACAGGGGAATGGCTCACCCCTCCACTTT
TRBJ2-2 | . | TRBV7-3 | . | CASSLNYQTGELFF | TGTGCCAGCAGCTTAAACTATCAGACCGGGGAGCTGTTTTTT
TRBJ2-1 | . | TRBV9 | . | CASSVEIRDLYNEQFF | TGTGCCAGCAGCGTAGAGATCCGGGACTTGTACAATGAGCAGTTCTTC
TRBJ1-3 | once | TRBV4-1 | . | CASSQKPGSRGSTIYF | TGCGCCAGCAGCCAGAAACCGGGGAGCAGAGGGAGCACCATATATTTT
TRBJ1-5 | . | TRBV15 | TRBD1 | CATSPTGYSNQPQHF | TGTGCCACCAGCCCGACAGGGTATAGCAATCAGCCCCAGCATTTT
TRBJ1-2 | . | TRBV12-3/TRBV12-4 | . | CASRPQGIRGYTF | TGTGCCAGCAGGCCCCAGGGGATCCGTGGCTACACCTTC
TRBJ2-3 | . | TRBV13 | . | CASSLGRAGAGNTQYF | TGTGCCAGCAGCTTAGGCCGGGCGGGGGCTGGGAATACGCAGTATTTT
TRBJ2-1 | few | TRBV7-3 | TRBD1 | CASSPGQGDGEQFF | TGTGCCAGCAGCCCCGGACAGGGGGATGGTGAGCAGTTCTTC
TRBJ2-2 | . | TRBV7-3 | . | CASSPTSRNTGELFF | TGTGCCAGCAGCCCTACTAGCCGAAACACCGGGGAGCTGTTTTTT
TRBJ2-7 | . | TRBV29-1 | TRBD2 | CSVVTGGRAHEQYF | TGCAGCGTTGTGACCGGCGGGAGGGCCCACGAGCAGTACTTC
TRBJ2-7 | . | TRBV2 | TRBD1 | CASSEQGAFYEQYF | TGTGCCAGCAGTGAACAGGGGGCATTCTACGAGCAGTACTTC
TRBJ1-5 | few | TRBV19 | TRBD1 | CASSITGVNQPQHF | TGTGCCAGTAGTATCACAGGGGTCAATCAGCCCCAGCATTTT
TRBJ1-1 | once | TRBV5-1 | TRBD1 | CASSLQGIENTEAFF | TGCGCCAGCAGCTTACAGGGGATAGAGAACACTGAAGCTTTCTTT
TRBJ2-6 | . | TRBV9 | TRBD1 | CASSAIVQGSSGANVLTF | TGTGCCAGCAGCGCAATTGTACAGGGGAGTTCTGGGGCCAACGTCCTGACTTTC
TRBJ2-1 | . | TRBV15 | . | CATSRANRDHEQFF | TGTGCCACCAGCAGAGCGAACAGGGACCATGAGCAGTTCTTC
TRBJ2-2 | . | TRBV5-1 | . | CASSFAGFRDTGELFF | TGCGCCAGCAGCTTCGCAGGGTTTCGGGACACCGGGGAGCTGTTTTTT